These 6 T cell receptor beta chains came from one sample sequenced in a study of T-cell reconstitution after alpha-beta-depleted transplantation in children. Unique molecular identifiers were built into the TCRbeta library. TCRdb processed the PCR reads anew with MiXCR; each CDR3 protein has one entry. The table records more than 100,000 distinct CDR3 sequences, 23% of them present only once. The starting material was PBMCs, mostly from graft donor cells, obtained 180 days after TCRalphabeta/CD19-depleted stem cell transplant. These receptors all come from a male patient aged 2 to 9 who had a stem cell transplant for chronic granulomatous disease, so the T cells may come from the graft donor.

There are many counts of this clonotype. This chain connects TRBV5-1 to TRBJ2-7, with TRBD1 matching 7 bases. The CDR3 contains 15 residues. Losses at the gene ends were 4 bases for V and 1 base for J; bases not matched to a gene: 8. Germline CDR1 SGHRS, CDR2 YFSETQ. The CDR3 nucleotides read TGCGCCAGCAGCCTCCGTGGGACAGCTTCCTACGAGCAGTACTTC. Translation gives CASSLRGTASYEQYF. The full variable domain, in which reference TRBV5-1 and TRBJ2-7 provide the parts outside the CDR3, is KAGVTQTPRYLIKTRGQQVTLSCSPISGHRSVSWYQQTPGQGLQFLFEYFSETQRNKGNFPGRFSGRQFSNSRSEMNVSTLELGDSALYLCASSLRGTASYEQYFGPGTRLTVT.

The rearrangement links TRBV6-2 or TRBV6-3 to TRBJ2-5, with TRBD2 as a possible D gene (5 bases). Deletions cut 7 bases from V and 4 bases from J, with 10 bases between. Germline V lookup: CDR1 MNHEY, CDR2 SVGEGT. The CDR3 is made up of 12 amino acids. The CDR3 DNA reads as TGTGCCAGCACTCGCAGCGGAGAGACCCAGTACTTC. It yields the protein CASTRSGETQYF.

This clonotype was picked up a small number of times. This rearrangement joins TRBV11-1 to TRBJ2-3, with TRBD2 identical over 7 bases. V dropped 6 bases and J dropped 0; count of bases not matched to a gene: 6. There are 15 residues in the CDR3. CDR1 and CDR2 (germline): SGHAT, FQDESV (reference sequence). The CDR3 reads CASSPRRGSTDTQYF. The CDR3 bases are TGTGCCAGCAGTCCCCGGCGGGGGAGCACAGATACGCAGTATTTT.

This clonotype was detected ten times or more. This chain uses TRBV20-1 with TRBJ2-3, with D uncertain. V was pared by 2 bases and J by 2 bases, with 8 bases between. Germline V gives CDR1 DFQATT, CDR2 SNEGSKA (reference sequence). The CDR3 is made up of 13 amino acids. The CDR3 region has the DNA TGCAGTGCTAGATGGGCGGTCACAGATACGCAGTATTTT. This gives the protein CSARWAVTDTQYF.

This clonotype came up a few times. The rearrangement links TRBV27 to TRBJ1-4; D uncertain. CDR1 and CDR2 (germline): MNHEY, SMNVEV (reference sequence). CDR3 length: 13 residues. V was clipped by 3 bases and J by 8 bases, with 10 bases between them. Here the CDR3 reads CASSFSQREKLFF. The CDR3 nucleotides are TGTGCCAGCAGTTTTAGCCAGAGGGAAAAACTGTTTTTT. The entire variable domain, with the rest obtained from reference TRBV27 and TRBJ1-4, is as follows: EAQVTQNPRYLITVTGKKLTVTCSQNMNHEYMSWYRQDPGLGLRQIYYSMNVEVTDKGDVPEGYKVSRKEKRNFPLILESPSPNQTSLYFCASSFSQREKLFFGSGTQLSVL.

This rearrangement joins TRBV12-3 or TRBV12-4 to TRBJ2-3; possibly TRBD1 for D (5 bases). There are 15 residues in the CDR3. V was shortened by 3 bases and J by 2 bases, with 12 bases between the two germline ends. The CDR3 bases are TGTGCCAGCAGTTTTCTTTCAGGGTCCACAGATACGCAGTATTTT. Translating it yields CASSFLSGSTDTQYF.